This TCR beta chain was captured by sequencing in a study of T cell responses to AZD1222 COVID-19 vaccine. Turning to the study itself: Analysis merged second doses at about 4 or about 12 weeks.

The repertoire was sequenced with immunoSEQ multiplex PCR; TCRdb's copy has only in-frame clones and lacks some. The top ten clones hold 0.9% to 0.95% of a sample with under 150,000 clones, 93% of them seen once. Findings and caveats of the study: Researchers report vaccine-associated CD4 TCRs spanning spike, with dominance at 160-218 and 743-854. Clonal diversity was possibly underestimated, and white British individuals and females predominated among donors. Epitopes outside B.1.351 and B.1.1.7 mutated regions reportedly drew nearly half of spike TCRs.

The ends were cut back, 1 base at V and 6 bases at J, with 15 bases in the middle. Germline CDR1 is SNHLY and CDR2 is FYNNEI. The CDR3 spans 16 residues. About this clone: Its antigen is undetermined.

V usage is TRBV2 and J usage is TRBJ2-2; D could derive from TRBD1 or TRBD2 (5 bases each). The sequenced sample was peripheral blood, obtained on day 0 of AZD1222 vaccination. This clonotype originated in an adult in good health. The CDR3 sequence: CASSEGGSGRSGELFF. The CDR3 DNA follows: TGTGCCAGCAGTGAAGGGGGGTCAGGGCGTTCCGGGGAGCTGTTTTTT.